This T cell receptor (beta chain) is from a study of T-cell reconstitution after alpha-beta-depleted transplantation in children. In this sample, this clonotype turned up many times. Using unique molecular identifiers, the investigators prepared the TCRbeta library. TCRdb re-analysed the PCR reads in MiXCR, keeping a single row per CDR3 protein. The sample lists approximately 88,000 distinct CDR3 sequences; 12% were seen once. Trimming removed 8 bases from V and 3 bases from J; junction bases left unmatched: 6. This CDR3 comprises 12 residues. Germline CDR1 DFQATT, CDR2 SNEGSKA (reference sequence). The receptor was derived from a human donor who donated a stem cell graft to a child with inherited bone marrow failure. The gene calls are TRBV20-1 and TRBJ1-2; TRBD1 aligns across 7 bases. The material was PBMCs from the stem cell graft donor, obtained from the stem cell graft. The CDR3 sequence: CSTTQGDYGYTF. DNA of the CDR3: TGCAGTACGACTCAGGGGGACTATGGCTACACCTTC.